The T cell receptor beta chain under discussion was sequenced for a study of control samples from healthy donors and cancer patients. The table came from immunoSEQ multiplex PCR; TCRdb's copy has only in-frame clones and leaves some out. The table shows roughly 180,000 clones, with more than 85% occurring only once. The CDR3 spans 17 residues. The V gene's germline CDR1 is SGHAT and CDR2 FQNNGV. Trimming removed 3 bases from V and 0 bases from J, with 14 bases in between. The rearrangement joins TRBV11-2 to TRBJ2-2; D call uncertain. Sequencing was carried out using blood. The receptor was derived from a woman between 40 and 55 years old in good health. The DNA of the CDR3 is TGTGCCAGCAGCTTCCCAGACAAGGCTCCGAACACCGGGGAGCTGTTTTTT. Translation: CASSFPDKAPNTGELFF.